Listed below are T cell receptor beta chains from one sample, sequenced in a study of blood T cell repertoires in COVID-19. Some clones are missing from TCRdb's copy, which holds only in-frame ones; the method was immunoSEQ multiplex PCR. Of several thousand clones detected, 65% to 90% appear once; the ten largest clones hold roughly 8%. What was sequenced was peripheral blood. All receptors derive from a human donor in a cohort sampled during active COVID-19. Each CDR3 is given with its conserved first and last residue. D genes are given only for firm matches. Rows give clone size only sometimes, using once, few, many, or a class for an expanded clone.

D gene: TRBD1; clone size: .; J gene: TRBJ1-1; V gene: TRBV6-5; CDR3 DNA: TGTGCCAGCAATGGACAGGGGAACACTGAAGCTTTCTTT; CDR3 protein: CASNGQGNTEAFF
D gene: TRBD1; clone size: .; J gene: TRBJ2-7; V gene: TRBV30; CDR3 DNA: TGTGCCTGGAGAGAACCGGGACAGGGAGTTAAGCAGTACTTC; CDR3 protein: CAWREPGQGVKQYF
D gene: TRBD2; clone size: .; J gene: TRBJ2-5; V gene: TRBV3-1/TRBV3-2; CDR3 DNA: TGTGCCAGCAGCCCAGGGACTAGTGGGACCCAGTACTTC; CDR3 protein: CASSPGTSGTQYF
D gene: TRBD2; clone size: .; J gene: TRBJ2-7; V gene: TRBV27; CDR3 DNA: TGTGCCAGCAGTTTGGTAGCGGGGCCTCAAACTTCCACCTACGAGCAGTACTTC; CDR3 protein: CASSLVAGPQTSTYEQYF
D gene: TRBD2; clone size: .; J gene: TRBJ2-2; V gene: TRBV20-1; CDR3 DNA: TGCAGTGCTAGTACTAGCGGGAGGGAAACCGGGGAGCTGTTTTTT; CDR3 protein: CSASTSGRETGELFF
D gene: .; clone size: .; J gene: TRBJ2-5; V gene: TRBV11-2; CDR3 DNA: TGTGCCAGCAGCTTACACCCAAGGGGGACCAGCCGGGAGACCCAGTACTTC; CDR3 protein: CASSLHPRGTSRETQYF
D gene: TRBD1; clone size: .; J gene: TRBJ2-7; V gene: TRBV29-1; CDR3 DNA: TGCAGCGTTGTCGGGGACAGGGGGGTTGAGCAGTACTTC; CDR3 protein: CSVVGDRGVEQYF
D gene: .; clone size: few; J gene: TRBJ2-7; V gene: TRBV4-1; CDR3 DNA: TGCGCCAGCAGCCAAGGAGAAGGACAGCCCTCCTACGAGCAGTACTTC; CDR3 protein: CASSQGEGQPSYEQYF
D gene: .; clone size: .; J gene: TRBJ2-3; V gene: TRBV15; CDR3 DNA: TGTGCCACCAGCCGAACAACTAGCAGTAGCACAGATACGCAGTATTTT; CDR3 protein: CATSRTTSSSTDTQYF
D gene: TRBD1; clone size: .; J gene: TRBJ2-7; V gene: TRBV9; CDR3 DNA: TGTGCCAGCAGCGTAGAAACAGGGGACGACGAGCAGTACTTC; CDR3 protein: CASSVETGDDEQYF
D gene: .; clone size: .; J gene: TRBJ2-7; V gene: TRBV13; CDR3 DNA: TGTGCCAGCAGCTCCAGGCCCCACAGGCGGTCCTACGAGCAGTACTTC; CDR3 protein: CASSSRPHRRSYEQYF
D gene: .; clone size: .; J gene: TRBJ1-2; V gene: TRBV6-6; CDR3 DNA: TGTGCCAGCAGTTACCCTCGAGAAGGCTACACCTTC; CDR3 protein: CASSYPREGYTF
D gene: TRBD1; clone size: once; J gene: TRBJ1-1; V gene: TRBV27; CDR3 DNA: TGTGCCAGCAGTCCCAGGACAGGGGGATACTCGAACACTGAAGCTTTCTTT; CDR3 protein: CASSPRTGGYSNTEAFF
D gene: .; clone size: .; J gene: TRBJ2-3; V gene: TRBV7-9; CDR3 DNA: TGTGCCAGCAGCTTGTCCGGGACTGACCTTACAGATACGCAGTATTTT; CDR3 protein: CASSLSGTDLTDTQYF
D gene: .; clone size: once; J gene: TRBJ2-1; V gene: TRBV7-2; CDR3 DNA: TGTGCCAGCAGCTTAGAACGGAACAGTGAGCAGTTCTTC; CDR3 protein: CASSLERNSEQFF
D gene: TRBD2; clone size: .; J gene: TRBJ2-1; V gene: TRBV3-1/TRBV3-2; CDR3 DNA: TGTGCCAGCAGCCAAGTGGTGGGACTACATAATGAGCAGTTCTTC; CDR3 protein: CASSQVVGLHNEQFF
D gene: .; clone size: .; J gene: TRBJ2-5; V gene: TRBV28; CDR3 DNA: TGTGCCAGCAGACCCCAAGTGGAGGGAGAGACCCAGTACTTC; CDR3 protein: CASRPQVEGETQYF
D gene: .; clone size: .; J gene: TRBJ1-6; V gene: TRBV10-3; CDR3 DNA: TGTGCCATCAGTGAGGAGGTAGGAGGGGATTCACCCCTCCACTTT; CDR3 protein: CAISEEVGGDSPLHF